This T cell receptor beta chain was documented in a study of blood T cell repertoires in COVID-19. Study overall: Sample material is recorded as cDNA or gDNA derived from T cells, B-cell-depleted T cells, or PBMCs.

The repertoire was sequenced with immunoSEQ multiplex PCR; TCRdb's copy has only in-frame clones and lacks some. The sample carries 110,000 or so clones, 81% recorded once. This CDR3 is 13 amino acids long. The trim removed 8 bases at V and 8 bases at J, leaving 8 bases unmatched. The sequence derives from a man aged 45-60 years with acute or convalescent COVID-19. The sample taken for sequencing was peripheral blood. The gene calls are TRBV12-3 or TRBV12-4 and TRBJ1-2, with TRBD1 matching 10 bases. The CDR3: CASANRDRGGYTF. DNA for the CDR3: TGTGCCAGCGCGAACCGGGACAGGGGAGGCTACACCTTC.